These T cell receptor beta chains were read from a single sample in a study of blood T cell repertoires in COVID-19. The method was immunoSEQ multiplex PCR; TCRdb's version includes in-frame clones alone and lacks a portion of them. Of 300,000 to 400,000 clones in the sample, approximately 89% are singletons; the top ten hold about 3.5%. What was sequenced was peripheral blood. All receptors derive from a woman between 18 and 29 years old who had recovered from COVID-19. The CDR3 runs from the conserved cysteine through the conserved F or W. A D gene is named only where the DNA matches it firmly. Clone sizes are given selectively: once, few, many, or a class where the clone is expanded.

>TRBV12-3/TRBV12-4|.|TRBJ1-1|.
CASSSLHTEAFF
TGTGCCAGCAGTTCGCTACACACTGAAGCTTTCTTT
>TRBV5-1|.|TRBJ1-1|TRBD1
CASSSGQGFNTEAFF
TGCGCCAGCAGCTCTGGACAGGGGTTTAACACTGAAGCTTTCTTT
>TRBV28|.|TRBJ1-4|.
CASSSIQGQGIVIRTNEKLFF
TGTGCCAGCAGTTCCATCCAGGGGCAGGGAATAGTTATACGGACTAATGAAAAACTGTTTTTT
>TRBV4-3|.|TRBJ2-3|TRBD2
CASSQGVGRATDTQYF
TGCGCCAGCAGCCAAGGTGTCGGGAGGGCCACAGATACGCAGTATTTT
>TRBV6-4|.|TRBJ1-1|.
CASSEELGDTEAFF
TGTGCCAGCAGTGAGGAGCTGGGAGACACTGAAGCTTTCTTT
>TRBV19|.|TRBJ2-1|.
CASSIDRSRNNEQFF
TGTGCCAGTAGTATAGACAGAAGCAGGAACAATGAGCAGTTCTTC
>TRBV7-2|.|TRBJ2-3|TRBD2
CASSLKAGGTGTDTQYF
TGTGCCAGCAGCTTAAAAGCGGGAGGGACCGGGACAGATACGCAGTATTTT
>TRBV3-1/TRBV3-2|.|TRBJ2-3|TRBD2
CASSPGTSGRVFTDTQYF
TGTGCCAGCAGCCCCGGGACTAGCGGGAGGGTGTTCACAGATACGCAGTATTTT
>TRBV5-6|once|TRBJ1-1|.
CASSLESRVNTEAFF
TGTGCCAGCAGCTTGGAATCACGAGTCAACACTGAAGCTTTCTTT
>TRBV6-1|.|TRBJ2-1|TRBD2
CASSGGGRARWNEQFF
TGTGCCAGCAGTGGGGGCGGGAGGGCCCGGTGGAATGAGCAGTTCTTC
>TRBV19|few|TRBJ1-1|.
CASRARGIDTEAFF
TGTGCCAGTAGGGCCCGAGGGATTGACACTGAAGCTTTCTTT
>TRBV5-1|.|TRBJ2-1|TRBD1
CASSLTGAEQFF
TGCGCCAGCAGCTTAACAGGGGCTGAGCAGTTCTTC
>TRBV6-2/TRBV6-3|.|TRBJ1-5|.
CASSPGGAGNQPQHF
TGTGCCAGCAGTCCGGGGGGGGCAGGCAATCAGCCCCAGCATTTT
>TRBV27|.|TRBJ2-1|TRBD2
CASSSLQTSGRGYEQFF
TGTGCCAGCAGTTCCTTACAAACTAGCGGGAGGGGCTATGAGCAGTTCTTC
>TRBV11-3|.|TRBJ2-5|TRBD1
CASSLRTGDEETQYF
TGTGCCAGCAGCTTACGAACAGGGGACGAAGAGACCCAGTACTTC
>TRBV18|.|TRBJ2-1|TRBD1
CASSPKNRGLLNEQFF
TGTGCCAGCTCACCCAAAAACAGGGGGCTTCTCAATGAGCAGTTCTTC
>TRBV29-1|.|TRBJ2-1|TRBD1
CSVLGGTGDHEQFF
TGCAGCGTATTGGGGGGGACAGGGGATCATGAGCAGTTCTTC
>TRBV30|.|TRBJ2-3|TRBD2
CAWSGLVTGGPGTPDTQYF
TGTGCCTGGAGTGGACTTGTAACGGGAGGACCGGGTACCCCAGATACGCAGTATTTT
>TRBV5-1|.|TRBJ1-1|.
CASSLDPAFF
TGCGCCAGCAGCTTGGATCCGGCTTTCTTT
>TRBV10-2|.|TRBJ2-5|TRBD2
CASTLGLAGPLSQETQYF
TGCGCCAGCACCCTGGGATTAGCGGGACCACTTTCCCAAGAGACCCAGTACTTC
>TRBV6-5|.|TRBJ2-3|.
CASSRLRTDTQYF
TGTGCCAGCAGTCGACTGCGCACAGATACGCAGTATTTT
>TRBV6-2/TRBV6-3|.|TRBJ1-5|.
CASSYSGTTSNQPQHF
TGTGCCAGCAGTTACTCGGGGACAACGAGCAATCAGCCCCAGCATTTT
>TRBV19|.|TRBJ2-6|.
CASSITGANVLTF
TGTGCCAGTAGTATCACTGGGGCCAACGTCCTGACTTTC
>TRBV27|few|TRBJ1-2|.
CASSLSRGIQYGYTF
TGTGCCAGCAGTTTATCCCGCGGGATACAATATGGCTACACCTTC
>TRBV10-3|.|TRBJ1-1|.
CAISVEGPSTEAFF
TGTGCCATCAGTGTCGAGGGCCCCAGCACTGAAGCTTTCTTT
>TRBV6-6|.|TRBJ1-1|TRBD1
CASLRDRDTEAFF
TGTGCCAGCTTGAGGGACAGGGACACTGAAGCTTTCTTT
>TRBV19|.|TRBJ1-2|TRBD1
CASSILRQGAKYGYTF
TGTGCCAGTAGTATCCTACGACAGGGGGCAAAATATGGCTACACCTTC
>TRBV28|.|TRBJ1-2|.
CASQLGSGGGYTF
TGTGCCAGCCAACTAGGCTCCGGAGGAGGCTACACCTTC
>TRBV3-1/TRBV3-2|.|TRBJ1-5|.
CSRDTLSNQPQHF
TGTTCCCGGGACACCCTTAGCAATCAGCCCCAGCATTTT
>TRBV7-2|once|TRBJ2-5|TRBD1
CASSRDRGRETQYF
TGTGCCAGCAGCCGGGACAGGGGGAGAGAGACCCAGTACTTC
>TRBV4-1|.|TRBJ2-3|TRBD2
CASSQDGAGYADTQYF
TGCGCCAGCAGCCAAGATGGAGCGGGATACGCAGATACGCAGTATTTT
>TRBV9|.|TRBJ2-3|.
CASRDTRTDTQYF
TGTGCCAGCAGGGACACCCGCACAGATACGCAGTATTTT
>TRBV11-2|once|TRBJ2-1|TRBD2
CASLAGGRDEQFF
TGTGCCAGCCTCGCGGGAGGGCGCGATGAGCAGTTCTTC
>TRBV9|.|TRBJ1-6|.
CASSRGRGNSPLHF
TGTGCCAGCAGTAGGGGGAGGGGTAATTCACCCCTCCACTTT
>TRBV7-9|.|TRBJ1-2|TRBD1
CASSLRDSYGYTF
TGTGCCAGCAGCCTCCGGGACAGTTATGGCTACACCTTC
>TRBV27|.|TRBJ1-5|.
CASSKVWANSNQPQHF
TGTGCCAGCAGTAAAGTTTGGGCGAATAGCAATCAGCCCCAGCATTTT
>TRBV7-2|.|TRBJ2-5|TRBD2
CASSPGATSGHQETQYF
TGTGCCAGCAGCCCCGGGGCGACTAGCGGCCACCAAGAGACCCAGTACTTC
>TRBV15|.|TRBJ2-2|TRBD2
CATSSPGGAGRRTGELFF
TGTGCCACCAGCAGCCCGGGAGGCGCAGGGAGGAGAACCGGGGAGCTGTTTTTT
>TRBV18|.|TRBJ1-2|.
CASSPSRGKDGGYTF
TGTGCCAGCTCACCTTCCCGGGGGAAGGATGGTGGCTACACCTTC
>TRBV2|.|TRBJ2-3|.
CASMRQGRSTDTQYF
TGTGCCAGCATGCGTCAGGGGCGAAGCACAGATACGCAGTATTTT
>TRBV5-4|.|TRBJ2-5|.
CASSLQEETQYF
TGTGCCAGCAGCTTGCAGGAAGAGACCCAGTACTTC
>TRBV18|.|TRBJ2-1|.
CASSPRGEISYNEQFF
TGTGCCAGCTCACCGCGAGGAGAGATCTCCTACAATGAGCAGTTCTTC
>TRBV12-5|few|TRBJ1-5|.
CASGLVLGQGNQPQHF
TGTGCTAGTGGTTTGGTACTGGGTCAGGGGAATCAGCCCCAGCATTTT
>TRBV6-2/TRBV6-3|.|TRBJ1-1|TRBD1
CASSYSRGWNTEAFF
TGTGCCAGCAGTTACTCCAGGGGGTGGAACACTGAAGCTTTCTTT
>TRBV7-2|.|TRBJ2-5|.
CASSLRGGEAETQYF
TGTGCCAGCAGCTTAAGAGGCGGGGAGGCGGAGACCCAGTACTTC